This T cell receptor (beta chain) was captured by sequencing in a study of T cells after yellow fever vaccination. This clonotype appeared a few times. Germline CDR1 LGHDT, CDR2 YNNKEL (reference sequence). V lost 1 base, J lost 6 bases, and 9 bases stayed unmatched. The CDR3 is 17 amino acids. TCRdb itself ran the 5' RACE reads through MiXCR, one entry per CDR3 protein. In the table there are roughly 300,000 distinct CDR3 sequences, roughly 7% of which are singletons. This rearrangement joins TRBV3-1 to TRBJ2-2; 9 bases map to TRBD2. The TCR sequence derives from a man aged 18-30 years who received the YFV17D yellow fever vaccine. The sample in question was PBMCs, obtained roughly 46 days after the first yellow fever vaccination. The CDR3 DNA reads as TGTGCCAGCAGCCAAGTGAGCGGGGGGTTTATTGCCGGGGAGCTGTTTTTT. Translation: CASSQVSGGFIAGELFF. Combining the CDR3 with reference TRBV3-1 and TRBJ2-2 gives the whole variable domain DTAVSQTPKYLVTQMGNDKSIKCEQNLGHDTMYWYKQDSKKFLKIMFSYNNKELIINETVPNRFSPKSPDKAHLNLHINSLELGDSAVYFCASSQVSGGFIAGELFFGEGSRLTVL.